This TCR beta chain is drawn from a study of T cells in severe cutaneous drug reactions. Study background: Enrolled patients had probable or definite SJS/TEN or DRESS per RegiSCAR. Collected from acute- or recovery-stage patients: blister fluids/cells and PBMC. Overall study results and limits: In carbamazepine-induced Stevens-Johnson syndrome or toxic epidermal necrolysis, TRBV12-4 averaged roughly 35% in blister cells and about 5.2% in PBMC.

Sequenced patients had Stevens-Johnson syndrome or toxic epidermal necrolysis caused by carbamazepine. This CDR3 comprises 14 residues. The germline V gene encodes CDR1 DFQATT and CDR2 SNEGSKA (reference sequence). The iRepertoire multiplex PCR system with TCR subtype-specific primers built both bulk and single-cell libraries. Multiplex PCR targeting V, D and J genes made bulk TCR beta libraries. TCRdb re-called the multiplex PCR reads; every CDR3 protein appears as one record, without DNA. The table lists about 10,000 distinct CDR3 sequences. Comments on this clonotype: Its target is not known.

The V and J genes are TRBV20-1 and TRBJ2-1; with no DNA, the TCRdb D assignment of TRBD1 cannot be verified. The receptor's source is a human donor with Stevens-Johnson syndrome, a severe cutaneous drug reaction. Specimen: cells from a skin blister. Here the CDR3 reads CSASIGAGRVEQFF.